This entry lists 18 T cell receptor beta chains sequenced from one sample in a study of blood T cell repertoires in COVID-19. Here immunoSEQ multiplex PCR was the method, and the copy in TCRdb shows in-frame clones only, minus some. The sample includes about 29,000 clones, around four fifths of them seen just once. The sequencing input was peripheral blood. All receptors derive from a woman aged 65 to 85 with active or convalescent COVID-19.

The chain uses TRBV27 and TRBJ2-6; 8 positions agree with TRBD1. CDR1 is MNHEY, CDR2 SMNVEV, per germline (reference sequence). The V and J ends lost 5 bases and 0 bases, in that order; junction bases with no gene match: 12. The CDR3 sequence is 19 residues long. CDR3 sequence (DNA): TGTGCCAGCAGTCCAGGACAGGGTGGACCTCTCTCTGGGGCCAACGTCCTGACTTTC. This encodes CASSPGQGGPLSGANVLTF.

The CDR3 DNA reads as TGTGCCAGTACCGAGTATTGGGGACAGATATACAATGAGCAGTTCTTC. Translation gives CASTEYWGQIYNEQFF. The chain is built from TRBV19 and TRBJ2-1, with TRBD1 identical over 7 bases. V lost 7 bases to trimming and J lost 4 bases; unmatched junction nucleotides: 13. This CDR3 has 16 amino acids. CDR1 LNHDA and CDR2 SQIVND come from the germline V gene (reference sequence). The whole variable domain, remainder taken from reference TRBV19 and TRBJ2-1, is DGGITQSPKYLFRKEGQNVTLSCEQNLNHDAMYWYRQDPGQGLRLIYYSQIVNDFQKGDIAEGYSVSREKKESFPLTVTSAQKNPTAFYLCASTEYWGQIYNEQFFGPGTRLTVL.

The chain carries TRBV5-4 and TRBJ2-5, with 9 bases identical to TRBD1. CDR3 length equals 13 residues. Germline CDR1 reads SGHNT; CDR2 reads YYREEE (reference sequence). Germline trimming cut 5 bases from V and 5 bases from J; bases unmatched to any gene: 4. The CDR3 spells CASSHDRGETQYF. CDR3 bases: TGTGCCAGCAGTCACGACAGGGGGGAGACCCAGTACTTC.

V and J are TRBV19 and TRBJ2-1; no definite D call. There are 15 residues in the CDR3. Trimming left V 4 bases short and J 0 bases short, with 10 bases between. Germline CDR1 and CDR2: LNHDA and SQIVND (reference sequence). The CDR3 loop is CASSRRLSSYNEQFF. The CDR3 coding sequence is TGTGCCAGTAGTAGGCGACTCAGCTCCTACAATGAGCAGTTCTTC.

The rearrangement joins TRBV19 to TRBJ2-3; 11 positions agree with TRBD2. Germline trimming cut 5 bases from V and 5 bases from J; bases unmatched to any gene: 3. From germline, CDR1 is LNHDA and CDR2 SQIVND (reference sequence). The CDR3 extends over 14 amino acids. CDR3 in DNA: TGTGCCAGTAGTCCGGGACTAGCGGTAGATACGCAGTATTTT. Its protein is CASSPGLAVDTQYF.

V is TRBV7-9 and J is TRBJ1-6; tentatively, D is TRBD1 (5 bases). The CDR3 extends over 15 amino acids. The V gene's germline CDR1 is SEHNR and CDR2 FQNEAQ (reference sequence). Trimming removed 0 bases at V and 10 bases at J, with 13 bases between. The CDR3 protein is CASSLARGGGSPLHF. The CDR3 DNA sequence: TGTGCCAGCAGCTTAGCGCGGGGGGGAGGATCACCCCTCCACTTT.

The V and J genes are TRBV11-3 and TRBJ2-1, with TRBD2 matching 12 bases. The V segment lost 3 bases and the J segment 6 bases; nucleotides outside the gene matches: 6. Germline V CDR1 and CDR2: SGHNT, YENEEA. This CDR3 is 16 amino acids long. The CDR3 loop reads CASSLSTSGGSNEQFF. The CDR3 DNA sequence: TGTGCCAGCAGCTTGTCGACTAGCGGGGGAAGCAATGAGCAGTTCTTC.

The rearrangement uses TRBV15 and TRBJ1-4, with 7 bases that match TRBD1. This CDR3 contains 14 residues. Germline lookup yields CDR1 LNHNV and CDR2 YYDKDF (reference sequence). Losses at the gene ends were 3 bases for V and 6 bases for J; bases not matched to a gene: 4. CDR3 loop: CATSSAGTDEKLFF. The CDR3 DNA follows: TGTGCCACCAGCAGTGCCGGGACAGATGAAAAACTGTTTTTT.

The CDR3 DNA reads TGTGCGTTGCGGGAGGGGGGCACCGGGGAGCTGTTTTTT. Translated, it gives CALREGGTGELFF. The chain employs TRBV30 and TRBJ2-2; TRBD2 agrees at 9 bases. Germline V gene lookup returns CDR1 GTSNPN and CDR2 SVGIG (reference sequence). The CDR3 is 13 residues long.

In its sample, this clone was seen once. This rearrangement joins TRBV19 to TRBJ2-5, with D maybe TRBD2 (7 bases). The germline V gene encodes CDR1 LNHDA and CDR2 SQIVND (reference sequence). The CDR3 runs 15 residues. V lost 6 bases and J lost 4, with 18 bases in between. The CDR3 DNA follows: TGTGCCAGTAGGGCCGAGGGGGGGTCGGGAGAGACCCAGTACTTC. This sequence encodes CASRAEGGSGETQYF. The entire variable domain, with the rest obtained from reference TRBV19 and TRBJ2-5, is as follows: DGGITQSPKYLFRKEGQNVTLSCEQNLNHDAMYWYRQDPGQGLRLIYYSQIVNDFQKGDIAEGYSVSREKKESFPLTVTSAQKNPTAFYLCASRAEGGSGETQYFGPGTRLLVL.

The V and J genes are TRBV4-2 and TRBJ1-1; D might be TRBD1 (5 bases). Germline loops: CDR1 LGHNA, CDR2 YNFKEQ. Between the trimmed V and J ends, which lost 1 base and 2 bases, there was a span of 14 bases. CDR3 length: 16 residues. The CDR3: CASSQGTGQGNTEAFF. Here the CDR3 DNA reads TGTGCCAGCAGCCAAGGTACAGGCCAAGGAAACACTGAAGCTTTCTTT.

V and J are TRBV28 and TRBJ2-1, with 8 nucleotides matching TRBD2. There are 16 residues in the CDR3. After removal of 4 bases from V and 4 bases from J, the junction contained 9 bases not matched to a gene. In germline, CDR1 is MDHEN, CDR2 SYDVKM. CDR3 sequence: CASSSLWASGYNEQFF. The CDR3 DNA reads as TGTGCCAGCAGTTCCCTATGGGCTAGCGGGTACAATGAGCAGTTCTTC.

The CDR3 nucleotides read TGTGCCTGGAGGGGACAGGCCCTCGACTATGGCTACACCTTC. Residues: CAWRGQALDYGYTF. This chain uses TRBV30 with TRBJ1-2; 8 bases agree with TRBD1. The CDR3 runs 14 residues. V lost 3 bases, J lost 3 bases, and 6 bases stayed unmatched. CDR1 is GTSNPN and CDR2 is SVGIG in the germline V gene (reference sequence).

V usage is TRBV5-1 and J usage is TRBJ1-6; D is possibly TRBD1 (5 bases). Germline values: CDR1 SGHRS, CDR2 YFSETQ. The CDR3 sequence is 15 residues long. Trimming took off 0 bases at V and 6 bases at J, with 10 bases between the two ends. The CDR3 region is CASSLGQSSNSPLHF. In nucleotides, the CDR3 is TGCGCCAGCAGCTTGGGACAGTCAAGTAATTCACCCCTCCACTTT. Full variable domain (remainder filled in from reference TRBV5-1 and TRBJ1-6): KAGVTQTPRYLIKTRGQQVTLSCSPISGHRSVSWYQQTPGQGLQFLFEYFSETQRNKGNFPGRFSGRQFSNSRSEMNVSTLELGDSALYLCASSLGQSSNSPLHFGNGTRLTVT.

V usage is TRBV20-1 and J usage is TRBJ2-5, with a possible D match to TRBD2 (5 bases). The CDR3 has 10 residues. Germline CDR1 reads DFQATT; CDR2 reads SNEGSKA (reference sequence). V lost 2 bases, J lost 8 bases, and 6 bases lay in between. CDR3 coding DNA: TGCAGTGCTAGAACGGGAACCCAGTACTTC. This gives the protein CSARTGTQYF.

The gene calls are TRBV4-3 and TRBJ1-2; possibly TRBD1 for D (6 bases). This CDR3 has 15 residues. Per the germline V gene, CDR1 is LGHNA and CDR2 is YSLEER. Trimming left V 0 bases short and J 4 bases short, with 12 bases between. CDR3 bases: TGCGCCAGCAGCCAAGACAGGGGTTTTAGCTATGGCTACACCTTC. It translates to CASSQDRGFSYGYTF.

The chain couples TRBV7-2 to TRBJ2-1; 7 bases are shared with TRBD1. The germline V gene encodes CDR1 SGHTA and CDR2 FQGNSA. Trimming removed 1 base from V and 3 bases from J; junction bases left unmatched: 3. The CDR3 loop spans 15 amino acids. The CDR3 sequence: CASSLVPGGYNEQFF. The CDR3 DNA reads as TGTGCCAGCAGCTTAGTACCAGGGGGCTACAATGAGCAGTTCTTC. Variable domain in full (rest from reference TRBV7-2 and TRBJ2-1): GAGVSQSPSNKVTEKGKDVELRCDPISGHTALYWYRQSLGQGLEFLIYFQGNSAPDKSGLPSDRFSAERTGGSVSTLTIQRTQQEDSAVYLCASSLVPGGYNEQFFGPGTRLTVL.

The genes are TRBV30 and TRBJ2-1; no clear D gene. CDR3 size: 13 residues. Per germline, CDR1 GTSNPN and CDR2 SVGIG (reference sequence). With 5 bases removed from V and 4 bases from J, the gap between germline ends came to 12 bases. CDR3 in DNA: TGTGCCTGGTCAATAACAGCTTACAATGAGCAGTTCTTC. Protein sequence: CAWSITAYNEQFF.